These 10 T cell receptor beta chains share one sample of origin, sequenced in a study of blood T cell repertoires in COVID-19. Generated by immunoSEQ multiplex PCR, the TCRdb table keeps only in-frame clones and is missing some. The profile shows around 430,000 clones, approximately 88% of them singletons. Source material: peripheral blood. All receptors derive from a woman in her forties or fifties with COVID-19, enrolled during active disease.

This chain joins TRBV11-2 and TRBJ1-2; maybe TRBD1 (6 bases). The CDR3 length is 15 residues. Between the trimmed V and J ends, which lost 8 bases and 2 bases, there was a span of 18 bases. In germline, CDR1 is SGHAT, CDR2 FQNNGV. The CDR3 DNA is TGTGCCAGCTTACTTGGGGGCAGACAAAACTATGGCTACACCTTC. The encoded protein is CASLLGGRQNYGYTF.

The genes are TRBV15 and TRBJ2-3; no clear D gene. V was clipped by 3 bases and J by 5 bases, with 18 bases between them. From germline, CDR1 is LNHNV and CDR2 YYDKDF (reference sequence). The CDR3 spans 16 residues. The CDR3 coding sequence is TGTGCCACCAGCAGTTTCCAGGCCCTGTTAAGAGATACGCAGTATTTT. Amino acids: CATSSFQALLRDTQYF.

V usage is TRBV19 and J usage is TRBJ1-6; D unresolved. The CDR3 runs to 17 residues. Germline CDR1 is LNHDA and CDR2 is SQIVND (reference sequence). Trimming removed 1 base at V and 7 bases at J, with 17 bases between. This CDR3 is CASSIVSGSAGNSPLHF. For the CDR3, the DNA is TGTGCCAGTAGTATAGTTAGCGGCTCCGCGGGGAATTCACCCCTCCACTTT.

The chain recombines TRBV6-6 with TRBJ2-5; possibly TRBD1 for D (5 bases). The CDR3 covers 15 residues. Germline V gene lookup returns CDR1 MNHNY and CDR2 SVGAGI (reference sequence). With 4 bases removed from V and 5 bases from J, the gap between germline ends came to 17 bases. The CDR3 nucleotides are TGTGCCAGCAGTTCGGTCGATTCAGGGCGGGAGACCCAGTACTTC. Translating gives CASSSVDSGRETQYF.

This clone has only a few counts. The rearrangement uses TRBV4-2 and TRBJ1-1; TRBD1 matches at 8 bases. This CDR3 is built from 15 residues. Germline values: CDR1 LGHNA, CDR2 YNFKEQ. The trim removed 1 base at V and 7 bases at J, leaving 8 bases unmatched. The CDR3 coding sequence is TGTGCCAGCAGCCAAGGCGCAGGGGGCTTAGGTGAAGCTTTCTTT. Its protein product is CASSQGAGGLGEAFF.

The chain is built from TRBV24-1 and TRBJ2-4, with 12 bases aligning to TRBD2. V shed 1 base and J 15 bases; nucleotides not matched to a gene: 21. Germline lookup yields CDR1 KGHDR and CDR2 SFDVKD. The CDR3 length is 19 residues. The DNA of the CDR3 is TGTGCCACCAGTGATTTCCGAACTCTAGCGGGGGGGCTCGATCTGTTCCGGTACTTC. This codes for CATSDFRTLAGGLDLFRYF.

The V gene is TRBV2, the J gene TRBJ1-1, with 11 bases matching TRBD1. Trimming took 8 bases from V and 4 from J; bases not matched to a gene: 6. Germline values: CDR1 SNHLY, CDR2 FYNNEI. The CDR3 loop spans 14 amino acids. CDR3 nucleotides: TGTGCCAGCGGGAGGGGACAGGGGGTCACTGAAGCTTTCTTT. It yields the protein CASGRGQGVTEAFF.

V is TRBV5-1 and J is TRBJ2-5; D is perhaps TRBD1 (5 bases). CDR1 is SGHRS and CDR2 is YFSETQ in the germline V gene. Trimming left V 2 bases short and J 7 bases short, with 12 bases between. The CDR3 contains 13 residues. CDR3 loop: CASSFDGQPTQYF. The CDR3 nucleotides are TGCGCCAGCAGCTTTGACGGACAACCGACCCAGTACTTC.

This rearrangement joins TRBV7-3 to TRBJ1-1; 8 nucleotides align to TRBD1. Germline-derived CDR1 and CDR2 are SGHTA and FQGTGA. The trim removed 6 bases at V and 6 bases at J, leaving 6 bases unmatched. The CDR3 is made up of 13 amino acids. CDR3 coding DNA: TGTGCCAGCAGTAGGGACAGGCTTGCTGAAGCTTTCTTT. It yields the protein CASSRDRLAEAFF. The whole variable domain, filled in from reference TRBV7-3 and TRBJ1-1, reads GAGVSQTPSNKVTEKGKYVELRCDPISGHTALYWYRQSLGQGPEFLIYFQGTGAADDSGLPNDRFFAVRPEGSVSTLKIQRTERGDSAVYLCASSRDRLAEAFFGQGTRLTVV.

This chain connects TRBV16 to TRBJ2-1; D might be TRBD1 (5 bases). Germline V gene data show CDR1 as KGHSY and CDR2 as FQNENV. The CDR3 loop spans 14 amino acids. V lost 1 base and J lost 7, with 11 bases in between. The CDR3 bases are TGTGCCAGCAGCCAATGGGGCGGAACGAATGAGCAGTTCTTC. It is translated as CASSQWGGTNEQFF.